Here is one TCR beta chain with its context. The entry originates in a study of blood T cell repertoires in COVID-19. Turning to the study itself: Sites in the United States, Italy and Spain provided acute and convalescent COVID-19 samples. T cells, B-cell-depleted T cells, or PBMCs supplied cDNA or gDNA.

CDR3 length: 11 amino acids. The germline gives CDR1 SQVTM, CDR2 ANQGSEA. Trimming left V 4 bases short and J 5 bases short, with 8 bases between. The authors' processing: Nucleated cell counts were estimated from reference gene primer amplification. Produced via immunoSEQ multiplex PCR; TCRdb's table is partial and in-frame only. That table is the source of V, J and clone size, and D and trimming were worked out from the DNA. The table records roughly 73,000 clones, more than 75% of them present only once. This sequence originates from a human donor in a cohort sampled during active COVID-19. The source material was peripheral blood. The chain has TRBV29-1 and TRBJ1-1; TRBD1 might be the D (5 bases). The CDR3 spells CSVGRGTEAFF. Here the CDR3 DNA reads TGCAGCGTTGGGAGGGGTACTGAAGCTTTCTTT.